The 24 T cell receptor beta chains in this list originate from one sample, sequenced in a study of vaccination effects on CD4 cells after COVID-19. Clones were sequenced by immunoSEQ multiplex PCR, and TCRdb holds only the in-frame ones, with some missing. Of approximately 16,000 clones listed, approximately 70% are singletons. Antigen-specific CD4+ T cells expanded by the ViraFEST assay with viral peptide pools were then sequenced. Scientists isolated CD4+ T cells after a roughly 10-day culture period ended. It was two doses of either the BNT162b2 or mRNA-1273 vaccine that participants received. The antigens of these receptors remain unknown. The sample here was CD4+ T cells from PBMCs cultured with SARS-CoV-2 spike peptides, taken after COVID-19 vaccination. All receptors derive from a human donor who received a COVID-19 vaccine.

The chain employs TRBV3-1 (or the pseudogene TRBV3-2) and TRBJ2-1; 11 bases map to TRBD2. Germline values: CDR1 LGHDT, CDR2 YNNKEL (reference sequence). The trim removed 4 bases at V and 0 bases at J, leaving 5 bases unmatched. The CDR3 contains 17 residues. The CDR3 coding sequence is TGTGCCAGCAGCCGTAGCGGGGGGGCCGTCTCCTACAATGAGCAGTTCTTC. Encoded protein: CASSRSGGAVSYNEQFF.

By sample fraction, this clone is medium-sized. This chain uses TRBV9 with TRBJ1-2; 10 nucleotides align to TRBD1. CDR1 and CDR2 (germline): SGDLS, YYNGEE. CDR3 size: 16 residues. V trimming: 4 bases; J trimming: 4 bases; junction bases outside the gene matches: 10. Here the CDR3 DNA reads TGTGCCAGCAGCCCAAGGACAGGGGGTGTCCTCTATGGCTACACCTTC. This encodes CASSPRTGGVLYGYTF.

This chain links TRBV30 with TRBJ2-1, with TRBD2 identical over 7 bases. Trimming took 4 bases from V and 14 from J; bases not matched to a gene: 8. Germline V gene lookup returns CDR1 GTSNPN and CDR2 SVGIG (reference sequence). CDR3 length: 11 residues. The CDR3 region is CAWNWGGTKFF. DNA of the CDR3: TGTGCCTGGAATTGGGGAGGGACCAAGTTCTTC.

This clone was found a few times. V is TRBV19 and J is TRBJ1-5, with TRBD1 identical over 7 bases. There are 13 residues in the CDR3. The germline V gene encodes CDR1 LNHDA and CDR2 SQIVND (reference sequence). J gave up 5 bases and V 9 bases, and 7 bases lay outside the gene matches. CDR3 amino acids: CASETGPHQPQHF. CDR3 in DNA: TGTGCCAGCGAGACAGGGCCCCATCAGCCCCAGCATTTT.

The V call is TRBV28, the J call TRBJ1-4; D unclear. There are 12 residues in the CDR3. Deletions cut 2 bases from V and 8 bases from J, with 6 bases between. The germline V gene encodes CDR1 MDHEN and CDR2 SYDVKM. CDR3: CASSLRTEKLFF. In DNA, the CDR3 is TGTGCCAGCAGTTTAAGAACCGAAAAACTGTTTTTT. Drawing the rest from reference TRBV28 and TRBJ1-4, the complete variable domain is DVKVTQSSRYLVKRTGEKVFLECVQDMDHENMFWYRQDPGLGLRLIYFSYDVKMKEKGDIPEGYSVSREKKERFSLILESASTNQTSMYLCASSLRTEKLFFGSGTQLSVL.

The chain couples TRBV3-1 (or the pseudogene TRBV3-2) to TRBJ2-2, with TRBD1 identical over 9 bases. CDR3 length: 14 residues. Germline V gene data show CDR1 as LGHDT and CDR2 as YNNKEL (reference sequence). The V and J ends lost 4 bases and 5 bases, in that order; junction bases with no gene match: 2. The CDR3 nucleotides are TGTGCCAGCAGCCGGACAGGGGCTACCGGGGAGCTGTTTTTT. Amino acids: CASSRTGATGELFF.

This chain joins TRBV4-1 and TRBJ2-3; 10 bases are shared with TRBD2. Germline V gene data show CDR1 as MGHRA and CDR2 as YSYEKL. The CDR3 covers 17 residues. V shed 0 bases, J shed 2 bases, and the junction held 5 bases outside the gene matches. CDR3 bases: TGCGCCAGCAGCCAAGATTCAAGCGGGAGGGTCACAGATACGCAGTATTTT. This codes for CASSQDSSGRVTDTQYF.

This rearrangement joins TRBV7-2 to TRBJ2-5, with D hard to call. This CDR3 is 13 amino acids long. From germline, CDR1 is SGHTA and CDR2 FQGNSA. The V end was cut by 4 bases, the J end by 3 bases, with 9 bases between. The CDR3 region has the DNA TGTGCCAGCAGCTCCCCCCACGAAGAGACCCAGTACTTC. Translated: CASSSPHEETQYF.

This clone was recorded once. The chain links TRBV21-1 to TRBJ1-6. TRBV21-1 is flagged as a pseudogene. CDR3 length: 14 amino acids. For the CDR3, the DNA is TGTGCCAGCAGCAAGCTCCCCACGGGGTCACCCCTCCACTTT. As protein: CASSKLPTGSPLHF.

The V gene is TRBV27, the J gene TRBJ1-6, with TRBD1 matching over 7 bases. This CDR3 has 15 amino acids. V dropped 3 bases and J dropped 6; count of bases not matched to a gene: 5. In germline, CDR1 is MNHEY, CDR2 SMNVEV (reference sequence). CDR3 sequence: CASSFEGAANSPLHF. In nucleotides, the CDR3 is TGTGCCAGCAGTTTCGAGGGGGCGGCTAATTCACCCCTCCACTTT.

This chain links TRBV25-1 with TRBJ1-1; TRBD1 agrees at 12 bases. This CDR3 comprises 15 residues. With 1 base clipped from V and 6 bases from J, the junction kept 3 bases outside the gene matches. Germline V gene lookup returns CDR1 MGHDK and CDR2 SYGVNS. This chain's CDR3 is CASSEWGQGASEAFF. CDR3 DNA sequence: TGTGCCAGCAGTGAATGGGGACAGGGGGCCTCTGAAGCTTTCTTT.

Comments on this clone: The same CDR3 is also encoded by other DNA sequences in this sample. The chain combines TRBV6-5 with TRBJ2-3, with TRBD1 matching over 12 bases. CDR1 and CDR2 from the germline V gene are MNHEY and SVGAGI. The CDR3 runs 14 residues. V lost 7 bases, J lost 6 bases, and 5 bases stayed unmatched. As DNA, the CDR3 is TGTGCCAGCACCAGGGACAGGGGGCAGGATACGCAGTATTTT. The encoded protein is CASTRDRGQDTQYF.

The rearrangement joins TRBV18 to TRBJ2-1; 9 bases agree with TRBD1. Germline V gene sequence: CDR1 KGHSH, CDR2 LQKENI. The V gene end was trimmed by 3 bases and the J gene end by 4 bases; junction bases not matched to a gene: 4. CDR3 length: 15 amino acids. CDR3 amino acids: CASSPPGQGYNEQFF. CDR3 sequence (DNA): TGTGCCAGCTCACCTCCGGGACAGGGTTACAATGAGCAGTTCTTC.

The chain carries TRBV5-6 and TRBJ2-7, with 9 nucleotides matching TRBD2. This CDR3 spans 14 amino acids. CDR1 and CDR2 from the germline V gene are SGHDT and YYEEEE. J lost 6 bases, V lost 5 bases, and 9 bases had no gene match. The CDR3 loop reads CASSYPGTSREQYF. CDR3 coding DNA: TGTGCCAGCAGTTATCCCGGGACTAGCCGCGAGCAGTACTTC.

The chain couples TRBV9 to TRBJ2-3; D may be TRBD2 (5 bases). CDR1 and CDR2 (germline): SGDLS, YYNGEE. The V gene lost 4 bases and the J gene lost 7 bases, with 10 bases spanning the gap. The CDR3 loop spans 12 amino acids. As DNA, the CDR3 is TGTGCCAGCAGCAGGACTGCAAATACGCAGTATTTT. Translated, it gives CASSRTANTQYF.

The gene calls are TRBV7-9 and TRBJ1-2; no clear D gene. This CDR3 comprises 15 residues. Germline V gene data show CDR1 as SEHNR and CDR2 as FQNEAQ (reference sequence). The V gene lost 4 bases and the J gene lost 4 bases, with 16 bases spanning the gap. The CDR3 is CASSSRAGQTYGYTF. DNA for the CDR3: TGTGCCAGCAGCTCCCGGGCAGGCCAGACCTATGGCTACACCTTC.

DNA for the CDR3: TGTGCCAGCAGTCCCCCTAGCGGAACAAGCTCCTACAATGAGCAGTTCTTC. It codes for CASSPPSGTSSYNEQFF. The V call is TRBV28, the J call TRBJ2-1, with TRBD2 identical over 7 bases. The CDR3 loop spans 17 amino acids. Losses at the gene ends were 5 bases for V and 0 bases for J; bases not matched to a gene: 10. Per germline, CDR1 MDHEN and CDR2 SYDVKM.

The rearrangement uses TRBV5-1 and TRBJ2-2, with 8 bases aligning to TRBD2. CDR1 is SGHRS and CDR2 is YFSETQ in the germline V gene. The CDR3 runs to 15 residues. The V segment lost 4 bases and the J segment 6 bases; nucleotides outside the gene matches: 8. CDR3 residues: CASSEGLVGPGELFF. CDR3 in DNA: TGCGCCAGCAGCGAGGGACTAGTCGGTCCCGGGGAGCTGTTTTTT. The full variable domain, with the rest looked up from reference TRBV5-1 and TRBJ2-2, is KAGVTQTPRYLIKTRGQQVTLSCSPISGHRSVSWYQQTPGQGLQFLFEYFSETQRNKGNFPGRFSGRQFSNSRSEMNVSTLELGDSALYLCASSEGLVGPGELFFGEGSRLTVL.

The chain has TRBV6-6 and TRBJ1-4; D is unresolved. This CDR3 comprises 11 residues. The V gene's germline CDR1 is MNHNY and CDR2 SVGAGI (reference sequence). With 6 bases removed from V and 10 bases from J, the gap between germline ends came to 9 bases. CDR3 DNA: TGTGCCAGCAGGGAGACGGGAAAACTGTTTTTT. It specifies CASRETGKLFF.

The chain links TRBV14 to TRBJ2-3; maybe TRBD1 (6 bases). V shed 0 bases and J shed 1 base, with 14 bases lying between them. Germline V gene sequence: CDR1 SGHDN, CDR2 FVKESK. This CDR3 spans 17 amino acids. DNA for the CDR3: TGTGCCAGCAGCCAAGATTCAGGGGATCTAGGCACAGATACGCAGTATTTT. This encodes CASSQDSGDLGTDTQYF.

The V call is TRBV5-4, the J call TRBJ1-3, with a tentative D call TRBD1 (5 bases). CDR1 and CDR2 (germline): SGHNT, YYREEE (reference sequence). The V gene lost 0 bases and the J gene lost 3 bases, with 13 bases spanning the gap. The CDR3 loop spans 16 amino acids. As DNA, the CDR3 is TGTGCCAGCAGCTTGGACGGCAGGGTGGTTGGAAACACCATATATTTT. Its translation: CASSLDGRVVGNTIYF.

In this sample, this clone turned up a few times. The genes are TRBV15 and TRBJ1-1, with unresolved D. Germline V lookup: CDR1 LNHNV, CDR2 YYDKDF (reference sequence). This CDR3 contains 11 residues. With 0 bases removed from V and 8 bases from J, the gap between germline ends came to 4 bases. DNA of the CDR3: TGTGCCACCAGCAGAGATTGGGAAGCTTTCTTT. The encoded protein is CATSRDWEAFF.

This clone was seen only a few times. The CDR3 sequence is CASSWIENTEAFF. Here the CDR3 DNA reads TGTGCCAGCAGTTGGATAGAAAACACTGAAGCTTTCTTT. The chain employs TRBV6-2 or TRBV6-3 and TRBJ1-1; D gene uncertain. This CDR3 is 13 amino acids long. The germline V gene has CDR1 MNHEY and CDR2 SVGEGT. Between the trimmed V and J ends, which lost 4 bases and 2 bases, there was a span of 8 bases.

The CDR3 region has the DNA TGTGCCAGCAGCCAAGGAGGGGCAGAGACCTTCGAGCAGTTCTTC. Its translation: CASSQGGAETFEQFF. The chain is built from TRBV4-2 and TRBJ2-1, with D tentatively TRBD1 or TRBD2 (5 bases each). Germline V gene lookup returns CDR1 LGHNA and CDR2 YNFKEQ. CDR3 length: 15 amino acids. Trimming took 1 base from V and 10 from J, leaving 17 bases between them.